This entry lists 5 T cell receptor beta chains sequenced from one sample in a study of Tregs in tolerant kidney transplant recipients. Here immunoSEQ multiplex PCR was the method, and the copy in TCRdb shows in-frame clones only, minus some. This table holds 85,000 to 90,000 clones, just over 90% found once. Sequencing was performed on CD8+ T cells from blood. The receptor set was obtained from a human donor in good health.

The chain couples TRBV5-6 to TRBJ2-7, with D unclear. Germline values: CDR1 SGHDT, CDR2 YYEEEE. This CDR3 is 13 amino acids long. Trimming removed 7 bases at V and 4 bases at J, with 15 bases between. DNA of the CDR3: TGTGCCAGCCTTCCGGACGGACCTTACGAGCAGTACTTC. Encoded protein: CASLPDGPYEQYF.

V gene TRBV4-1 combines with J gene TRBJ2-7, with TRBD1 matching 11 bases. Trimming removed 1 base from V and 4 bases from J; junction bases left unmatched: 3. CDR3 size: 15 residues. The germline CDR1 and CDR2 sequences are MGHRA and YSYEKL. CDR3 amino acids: CASSQAGTGGYEQYF. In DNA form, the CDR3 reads TGCGCCAGCAGCCAAGCCGGGACAGGGGGGTACGAGCAGTACTTC.

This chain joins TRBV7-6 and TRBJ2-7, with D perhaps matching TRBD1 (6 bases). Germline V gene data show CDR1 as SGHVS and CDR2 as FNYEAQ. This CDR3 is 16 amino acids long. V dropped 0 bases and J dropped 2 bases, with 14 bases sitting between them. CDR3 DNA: TGTGCCAGCAGCTTAGCAGGGGGTCGGAGCACCTACGAGCAGTACTTC. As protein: CASSLAGGRSTYEQYF.

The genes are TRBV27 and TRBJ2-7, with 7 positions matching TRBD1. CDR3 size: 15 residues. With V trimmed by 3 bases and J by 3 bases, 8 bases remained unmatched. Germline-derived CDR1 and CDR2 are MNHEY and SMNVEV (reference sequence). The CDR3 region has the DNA TGTGCCAGCAGTTTCCGGATCACAGGGGTCTACGAGCAGTACTTC. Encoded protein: CASSFRITGVYEQYF.

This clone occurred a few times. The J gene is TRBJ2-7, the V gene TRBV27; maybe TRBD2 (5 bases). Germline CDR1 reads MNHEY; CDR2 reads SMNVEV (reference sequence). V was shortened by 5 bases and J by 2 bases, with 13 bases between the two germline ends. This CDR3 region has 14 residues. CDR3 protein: CASSQRTETYEQYF. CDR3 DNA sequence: TGTGCCAGCAGTCAGCGGACGGAAACCTACGAGCAGTACTTC.